The sequence of this TCR beta chain was determined in a study of T cells after yellow fever vaccination. This CDR3 has 16 residues. From germline, CDR1 is KGHDR and CDR2 SFDVKD. The V end was cut by 7 bases, the J end by 1 base, with 17 bases between. Regarding this clonotype: Its antigen is not known.

In TCRdb, the 5' RACE reads were re-called with MiXCR into one record per CDR3 protein. The table lists hundreds of thousands of distinct CDR3 sequences, less than 20% of them singletons, with over 11% in the top ten. General study points: A minor fraction of clonotypes spanned both CD4 and CD8 compartments.

The clonotype comes from a man aged 25 to 45 who received the YFV17D yellow fever vaccine. Material: PBMCs, obtained 15 days after the yellow fever booster vaccination. The rearrangement joins TRBV24-1 to TRBJ2-3; D is possibly TRBD2 (7 bases). The CDR3 protein is CATSLPSGGRTDTQYF. In nucleotides, the CDR3 is TGTGCCACCAGCTTACCCTCGGGGGGCCGCACAGATACGCAGTATTTT.